This T cell receptor beta chain comes out of a study of cytomegalovirus exposure and HLA in healthy donors. J gave up 2 bases and V 3 bases, and 4 bases lay outside the gene matches. Germline CDR1 MNHEY, CDR2 SMNVEV (reference sequence). This CDR3 spans 15 amino acids. Points on this clone: Its antigen is currently unknown.

Each donor's status was that of a healthy bone marrow donor. Study outcomes and limitations: Sequencing likely caused a cluster of highly shared sequence variants. A previous analysis found most TCR beta V segments productive roughly 87% or roughly 30% of the time.

PCR involved 60 Vbeta and 13 Jbeta primers. Only in-frame clones appear in the TCRdb table, and some are missing; sequencing was by immunoSEQ multiplex PCR. The data contain around 120,000 clones, 81% of them seen just once; the ten biggest clones take up around 4%. The TCR sequence derives from a woman aged 25-40 years in good health and CMV-seronegative. The chain carries TRBV27 and TRBJ2-7; TRBD1 agrees at 10 bases. Sample: PBMCs. The CDR3 DNA reads TGTGCCAGCAGTTTGTCCGGACAGGGGGCCTACGAGCAGTACTTC. Its translation is CASSLSGQGAYEQYF.